The next 17 T cell receptor beta chains were all read from a single sample in a study of blood T cell repertoires in COVID-19. The data were produced by immunoSEQ multiplex PCR, yet TCRdb's version contains in-frame clones alone and is incomplete. The profile shows approximately 130,000 clones, around 81% of them singletons. The specimen sequenced was peripheral blood. These receptors were taken from a human donor in a cohort sampled during active COVID-19.

The chain employs TRBV6-5 and TRBJ1-1, with D unresolved. This CDR3 is 11 amino acids long. Trimming cost V 7 bases and J 5 bases, with 8 bases left between them. Germline V gene lookup returns CDR1 MNHEY and CDR2 SVGAGI. CDR3 region: CASIILTEAFF. The CDR3 DNA follows: TGTGCCAGCATAATATTAACTGAAGCTTTCTTT.

The chain uses TRBV11-2 and TRBJ2-5; 11 bases match TRBD1. Germline V gives CDR1 SGHAT, CDR2 FQNNGV. The CDR3 has 16 amino acids. The J segment lost 4 bases and the V segment lost 3 bases, leaving 7 bases of the junction unmatched. CDR3 in DNA: TGTGCCAGCAGCTTGGACAGGGGGCAGAGGGGAGAGACCCAGTACTTC. Its protein product is CASSLDRGQRGETQYF.

The chain combines TRBV6-1 with TRBJ1-5, with D perhaps matching TRBD1 (5 bases). CDR1 MNHNS and CDR2 SASEGT come from the germline V gene. Trimming took off 4 bases at V and 7 bases at J, with 23 bases between the two ends. The CDR3 runs to 17 residues. Here the CDR3 reads CASSARQKPVPRQPQHF. Written as DNA, the CDR3 is TGTGCCAGCAGTGCCCGACAGAAACCGGTGCCACGACAGCCCCAGCATTTT.

J is TRBJ1-2 and V is TRBV7-9; possibly TRBD1 for D (6 bases). Germline V gives CDR1 SEHNR, CDR2 FQNEAQ (reference sequence). The ends were cut back, 1 base at V and 8 bases at J, with 29 bases in the middle. CDR3 size: 19 residues. The chain's CDR3 is CASSLGFILWTQGLGGYTF. In nucleotides, the CDR3 is TGTGCCAGCAGCTTAGGGTTCATACTTTGGACACAGGGTCTTGGCGGCTACACCTTC.

The chain uses TRBV18 and TRBJ2-3; D is uncertain. V was cut by 2 bases and J by 0 bases, with 6 bases left in between. The CDR3 contains 14 residues. Germline V gene data show CDR1 as KGHSH and CDR2 as LQKENI. CDR3 in amino acids: CASSPLQSTDTQYF. The CDR3 coding sequence is TGTGCCAGCTCACCATTACAAAGCACAGATACGCAGTATTTT.

In its sample, this clone was seen a few times. This chain connects TRBV19 to TRBJ2-6; no definite D call. V lost 9 bases to trimming and J lost 0 bases, with 9 bases between them. Germline CDR1 reads LNHDA; CDR2 reads SQIVND (reference sequence). The length of the CDR3 is 14 residues. CDR3 bases: TGTGCCAGCCACGGGTCCTCTGGGGCCAACGTCCTGACTTTC. It specifies CASHGSSGANVLTF.

The chain employs TRBV7-9 and TRBJ1-2; possible D gene TRBD1, 5 bases. The CDR3 has 14 residues. The germline V and J ends were trimmed by 5 bases and 0 bases, with 10 bases remaining between them. Germline V gene data show CDR1 as SEHNR and CDR2 as FQNEAQ (reference sequence). The CDR3 loop reads CASSLTVTNYGYTF. The CDR3 region has the DNA TGTGCCAGCAGCCTGACAGTCACTAACTATGGCTACACCTTC.

The J gene is TRBJ1-1, the V gene TRBV5-1, with TRBD1 identical over 9 bases. CDR1 SGHRS and CDR2 YFSETQ come from the germline V gene. The CDR3 is 15 amino acids. With V trimmed by 1 base and J by 11 bases, 12 bases remained unmatched. CDR3 residues: CASSLRRQGDNTAFF. CDR3 nucleotide sequence: TGCGCCAGCAGCTTGAGGAGACAGGGGGACAACACGGCTTTCTTT. The full variable domain, in which reference TRBV5-1 and TRBJ1-1 provide the parts outside the CDR3, is KAGVTQTPRYLIKTRGQQVTLSCSPISGHRSVSWYQQTPGQGLQFLFEYFSETQRNKGNFPGRFSGRQFSNSRSEMNVSTLELGDSALYLCASSLRRQGDNTAFFGQGTRLTVV.

This chain connects TRBV6-5 to TRBJ1-5; TRBD1 agrees at 7 bases. The CDR3 extends over 14 amino acids. Losses at the gene ends were 4 bases for V and 4 bases for J; bases not matched to a gene: 4. Per the germline V gene, CDR1 is MNHEY and CDR2 is SVGAGI. CDR3 sequence: CASSFTGANQPQHF. The CDR3 nucleotides are TGTGCCAGCAGTTTTACAGGGGCTAATCAGCCCCAGCATTTT.

This rearrangement joins TRBV5-4 to TRBJ2-7, with 9 bases identical to TRBD1. Germline V lookup: CDR1 SGHNT, CDR2 YYREEE (reference sequence). The CDR3 loop spans 13 amino acids. J gave up 7 bases and V 2 bases, and 4 bases lay outside the gene matches. The CDR3 loop is CASSFGQGREQYF. The DNA for the CDR3 is TGTGCCAGCAGCTTTGGACAGGGGAGGGAGCAGTACTTC.

The chain has TRBV7-9 and TRBJ1-3; D not resolved. Trimming removed 5 bases from V and 4 bases from J, with 24 bases in between. Germline V gives CDR1 SEHNR, CDR2 FQNEAQ (reference sequence). The CDR3 length is 18 residues. The CDR3 is CASSPHRLGRSQGNTIYF. CDR3 coding DNA: TGTGCCAGCAGCCCGCATCGATTGGGTAGGAGTCAAGGAAACACCATATATTTT.

The rearrangement joins TRBV30 to TRBJ2-1, with a possible D match to TRBD1 (6 bases). CDR3 length equals 16 residues. Trimming cost V 2 bases and J 1 base, with 15 bases left between them. Germline loops: CDR1 GTSNPN, CDR2 SVGIG (reference sequence). The CDR3 nucleotides are TGTGCCTGGAGTAAAGGGGACATCCGTTCCTACAATGAGCAGTTCTTC. This sequence encodes CAWSKGDIRSYNEQFF. The full variable domain, rest sourced from reference TRBV30 and TRBJ2-1, is SQTIHQWPATLVQPVGSPLSLECTVEGTSNPNLYWYRQAAGRGLQLLFYSVGIGQISSEVPQNLSASRPQDRQFILSSKKLLLSDSGFYLCAWSKGDIRSYNEQFFGPGTRLTVL.

This sequence joins TRBV5-5 and TRBJ2-7; 7 bases fit TRBD1. Germline V gene sequence: CDR1 SGHKS, CDR2 YYEKEE (reference sequence). CDR3 length equals 15 residues. V lost 2 bases, J lost 3 bases, and 8 bases stayed unmatched. The CDR3 DNA reads as TGTGCCAGCAGCTTTTACGGGACAGCGAACTACGAGCAGTACTTC. Amino acid sequence: CASSFYGTANYEQYF.

The J gene is TRBJ2-7, the V gene TRBV12-3 or TRBV12-4; D is ambiguous. The germline V and J ends were trimmed by 5 bases and 0 bases, with 8 bases remaining between them. The CDR3 spans 13 residues. CDR3 nucleotides: TGTGCCAGCAGTAACGACAACTCCTACGAGCAGTACTTC. Its translation is CASSNDNSYEQYF.

This clone was recorded once. This chain links TRBV2 with TRBJ2-7; TRBD2 matches 10 bases. Germline loops: CDR1 SNHLY, CDR2 FYNNEI. The CDR3 totals 18 residues. The V segment lost 0 bases and the J segment 0 bases; nucleotides outside the gene matches: 8. The DNA for the CDR3 is TGTGCCAGCAGTGAAGCGGGGCTAGCGGGGGTCCTCTCCTACGAGCAGTACTTC. Amino acid sequence: CASSEAGLAGVLSYEQYF.

This chain uses TRBV10-1 with TRBJ2-2; 7 nucleotides agree with TRBD1. Per the germline V gene, CDR1 is WNHNN and CDR2 is SYGVQD (reference sequence). J gave up 6 bases and V 4 bases, and 8 bases lay outside the gene matches. CDR3 size: 15 residues. The CDR3 spells CASSVQGRIAGELFF. CDR3 DNA: TGCGCCAGCAGTGTACAGGGGAGAATCGCCGGGGAGCTGTTTTTT.

The J gene is TRBJ2-6, the V gene TRBV5-1, with D perhaps TRBD2 (6 bases). This CDR3 contains 15 residues. Germline-derived CDR1 and CDR2 are SGHRS and YFSETQ. The V end was cut by 7 bases, the J end by 4 bases, with 15 bases between. In DNA, the CDR3 is TGCGCCAGCGGTCCTGCGGGGCGAGGGGCCAACGTCCTGACTTTC. Translated: CASGPAGRGANVLTF.